Below are 19 T cell receptor beta chains sequenced from a single sample in a study of Graves' ophthalmopathy and Graves' hyperthyroidism. Beta-chain TCR CDR3 regions were amplified from RNA transcripts. Investigators did first-round RT-PCR with HTBI primers, then second-round multiplex PCR. Via MiXCR, TCRdb re-called the multiplex PCR reads, giving one row per CDR3 protein. The sample consists of 500,000 to 600,000 distinct CDR3 sequences, about two fifths of them appearing once. Sequenced sample: peripheral blood or thyroid tissue (not recorded which). Receptors were obtained from an adult man with Graves' hyperthyroidism.

The chain is built from TRBV11-3 and TRBJ2-5, with TRBD2 matching over 8 bases. TRBJ2-1 explains the end of the DNA better; the J call may be wrong. This CDR3 region has 16 residues. Looked up from germline, CDR1 is SGHNT and CDR2 is YENEEA. In DNA form, the CDR3 reads TGTGCCAGCAGCTTAACGACGGGAGGGCCAGACAATGAGCAGTTCTTC. It is translated as CASSLTTGGPDNEQFF.

This clonotype showed up just a few times. The genes are TRBV19 and TRBJ2-5; D not resolved. Germline CDR1 is LNHDA and CDR2 is SQIVND (reference sequence). This CDR3 is built from 13 residues. V lost 5 bases and J 1 base, leaving 8 bases between the germline ends. CDR3 DNA sequence: TGTGCCAGTAGTTCCTGGACCCAAGAGACCCAGTACTTC. It codes for CASSSWTQETQYF.

The rearrangement joins TRBV2 to TRBJ1-1; 11 nucleotides align to TRBD1. This CDR3 has 15 amino acids. Germline-derived CDR1 and CDR2 are SNHLY and FYNNEI. V lost 5 bases to trimming and J lost 4 bases; unmatched junction nucleotides: 6. The CDR3, as DNA: TGTGCCAGCAGTCCACCCGGGACAGGGGGCACTGAAGCTTTCTTT. Translation gives CASSPPGTGGTEAFF.

In regard to this clonotype: A read error may produce the germline difference seen at one junction end. The rearrangement links TRBV10-2 to TRBJ2-7; a possible D gene is TRBD2 (7 bases). This CDR3 has 13 amino acids. Germline V gene lookup returns CDR1 WSHSY and CDR2 SAAADI. CDR3 bases: TGCGCCAGCAGTGAGTCGGGAAGGGGGGGCATGTTCTTC. This gives the protein CASSESGRGGMFF.

In this sample, this clonotype turned up a few times. V gene TRBV2 combines with J gene TRBJ2-2, with a possible D match to TRBD1 (5 bases). V gave up 0 bases and J gave up 6 bases, with 17 bases separating them. CDR3 length: 17 residues. The germline V gene encodes CDR1 SNHLY and CDR2 FYNNEI. Here the CDR3 reads CASSEAPFGAGSGELFF. The CDR3 nucleotides are TGTGCCAGCAGTGAAGCCCCCTTTGGGGCAGGGTCCGGGGAGCTGTTTTTT.

V is TRBV28 and J is TRBJ2-5, with D possibly matching TRBD2 (5 bases). Germline loops: CDR1 MDHEN, CDR2 SYDVKM. The length of the CDR3 is 13 residues. V shed 7 bases and J shed 5 bases, with 14 bases lying between them. Here the CDR3 reads CASTPPRRETQYF. The CDR3 nucleotides read TGTGCCAGCACCCCCCCTCGGAGGGAGACCCAGTACTTC.

Details on this clonotype: An end of the junction does not agree with germline; a read error may underlie this. The chain has TRBV11-2 and TRBJ2-2, with D possibly being TRBD1 or TRBD2 (6 bases each). Looked up from germline, CDR1 is SGHAT and CDR2 is FQNNGV. This CDR3 spans 14 amino acids. This CDR3 is CASSRTGIWGEPFF. The CDR3 DNA reads TGTGCCAGCAGCAGAACAGGGATTTGGGGGGAGCCGTTTTTT.

This chain joins TRBV10-3 and TRBJ2-5; TRBD2 is a possible D gene (6 bases). The germline gives CDR1 ENHRY, CDR2 SYGVKD. The CDR3 covers 14 residues. Between the trimmed V and J ends, which lost 0 bases and 5 bases, there was a span of 10 bases. CDR3: CAISESRGKETQYF. The DNA of the CDR3 is TGTGCCATCAGTGAGTCTCGGGGGAAGGAGACCCAGTACTTC.

In regard to this clonotype: It may be a read error: a sequence one base away is much more abundant. This chain connects TRBV24-1 to TRBJ1-1, with D possibly TRBD1 on 5 matching bases. This CDR3 has 12 residues. Germline V gene lookup returns CDR1 KGHDR and CDR2 SFDVKD. The CDR3 spells CAASDYGTEAFF. Written as DNA, the CDR3 is TGTGCCGCCAGTGATTATGGGACGGAAGCTTTCTTT.

The chain's CDR3 is CSSGQGEYEQYF. As DNA, the CDR3 is TGCAGTTCAGGACAGGGGGAGTACGAGCAGTACTTC. The chain employs TRBV29-1 and TRBJ2-7, with 10 bases identical to TRBD1. The length of the CDR3 is 12 residues. Germline CDR1 and CDR2: SQVTM and ANQGSEA.

This clonotype was picked up many times. This chain joins TRBV2 and TRBJ1-1, with TRBD1 matching 7 bases. V lost 5 bases to trimming and J lost 3 bases; unmatched junction nucleotides: 12. CDR3 size: 16 residues. The germline V gene has CDR1 SNHLY and CDR2 FYNNEI. CDR3 amino acids: CASSQLQGRGDTEAFF. The DNA of the CDR3 is TGTGCCAGCAGTCAGTTACAGGGGCGCGGGGACACTGAAGCTTTCTTT.

This clonotype has more than one count but fewer than ten. One junction end does not reproduce the germline sequence, and a read error may be involved. The chain uses TRBV10-3 and TRBJ2-6, with a possible D match to TRBD2 (6 bases). Germline V gives CDR1 ENHRY, CDR2 SYGVKD. The CDR3 has 17 amino acids. CDR3 nucleotide sequence: TGTGCCAGCAGTTACCTGGGGGGAACCTCTGGGGCCAACGTCCTGACTTTC. This translates into CASSYLGGTSGANVLTF.

Only a few counts were recorded for this clonotype. The chain links TRBV10-3 to TRBJ2-7; D is perhaps TRBD1 (6 bases). The CDR3 extends over 12 amino acids. Trimming pared 8 bases from V and 5 bases from J, leaving 13 bases between. Germline values: CDR1 ENHRY, CDR2 SYGVKD. DNA of the CDR3: TGTGCCATCGGGACACTCGCGAACGAGCAGTACTTC. Its translation is CAIGTLANEQYF.

Details on this clonotype: Germline and junction disagree at one end, which may indicate a read error. This chain joins TRBV30 and TRBJ2-5; D perhaps matches TRBD2 (7 bases). CDR3 length: 15 amino acids. Germline-derived CDR1 and CDR2 are GTSNPN and SVGIG (reference sequence). CDR3 sequence reads: CAWSVGGLPTETQHF. In nucleotides, the CDR3 is TGTGCCTGGAGTGTAGGGGGACTACCGACCGAGACCCAGCACTTC. Full variable domain (remainder filled in from reference TRBV30 and TRBJ2-5): SQTIHQWPATLVQPVGSPLSLECTVEGTSNPNLYWYRQAAGRGLQLLFYSVGIGQISSEVPQNLSASRPQDRQFILSSKKLLLSDSGFYLCAWSVGGLPTETQHFGPGTRLLVL.

This clonotype appeared many times. J is TRBJ2-5 and V is TRBV20-1, with 7 nucleotides matching TRBD2. Germline V gene lookup returns CDR1 DFQATT and CDR2 SNEGSKA (reference sequence). The ends lost 0 bases at V and 1 base at J; junction bases unmatched: 5. The CDR3 covers 15 residues. CDR3 region: CSARDGASGQETQYF. The CDR3 nucleotides are TGCAGTGCTAGAGATGGAGCTAGCGGCCAAGAGACCCAGTACTTC.

This clonotype came up a few times. The chain employs TRBV10-3 and TRBJ2-5; TRBD1 agrees at 11 bases. This CDR3 spans 15 amino acids. V gave up 4 bases and J gave up 4 bases; unmatched junction bases: 5. Germline assignment: CDR1 ENHRY and CDR2 SYGVKD. The CDR3 reads CAISVGQGVLETQYF. The CDR3 DNA is TGTGCCATCAGTGTGGGACAGGGGGTGTTAGAGACCCAGTACTTC.

In its sample, this clonotype was seen many times. The rearrangement joins TRBV28 to TRBJ1-2; D unclear. V lost 3 bases to trimming and J lost 0 bases, with 5 bases between them. The germline V gene has CDR1 MDHEN and CDR2 SYDVKM. This CDR3 is built from 13 residues. For the CDR3, the DNA is TGTGCCAGCAGTTTTCGGACTAACTATGGCTACACCTTC. It is translated as CASSFRTNYGYTF.

Details on this clonotype: A read error may account for a junction end that differs from germline. The V call is TRBV19, the J call TRBJ2-7; D unresolved. This CDR3 contains 15 residues. CDR1 is LNHDA, CDR2 SQIVND, per germline (reference sequence). CDR3 sequence: CVSSSLDGSWLEQYF. CDR3 bases: TGTGTCAGTAGTTCCCTTGACGGATCCTGGCTCGAGCAGTACTTC.

This clonotype has a count of ten or more. The rearrangement uses TRBV2 and TRBJ1-1, with D unresolved. V gave up 4 bases and J gave up 0 bases, with 6 bases separating them. Per germline, CDR1 SNHLY and CDR2 FYNNEI. The CDR3 extends over 13 amino acids. CDR3 nucleotide sequence: TGTGCCAGCAGTGGAGACGTGAACACTGAAGCTTTCTTT. This gives the protein CASSGDVNTEAFF.